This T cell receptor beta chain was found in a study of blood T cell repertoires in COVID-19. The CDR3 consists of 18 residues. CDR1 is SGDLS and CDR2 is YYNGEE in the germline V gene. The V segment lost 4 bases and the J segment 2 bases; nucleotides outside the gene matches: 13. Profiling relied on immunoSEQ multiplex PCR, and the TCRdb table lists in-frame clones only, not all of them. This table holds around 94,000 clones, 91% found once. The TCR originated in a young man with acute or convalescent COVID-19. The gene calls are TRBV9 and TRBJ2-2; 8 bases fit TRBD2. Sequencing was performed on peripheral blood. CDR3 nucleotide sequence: TGTGCCAGCAGCCCCGTCGGCGGGGGGCCTATTAACACCGGGGAGCTGTTTTTT. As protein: CASSPVGGGPINTGELFF.